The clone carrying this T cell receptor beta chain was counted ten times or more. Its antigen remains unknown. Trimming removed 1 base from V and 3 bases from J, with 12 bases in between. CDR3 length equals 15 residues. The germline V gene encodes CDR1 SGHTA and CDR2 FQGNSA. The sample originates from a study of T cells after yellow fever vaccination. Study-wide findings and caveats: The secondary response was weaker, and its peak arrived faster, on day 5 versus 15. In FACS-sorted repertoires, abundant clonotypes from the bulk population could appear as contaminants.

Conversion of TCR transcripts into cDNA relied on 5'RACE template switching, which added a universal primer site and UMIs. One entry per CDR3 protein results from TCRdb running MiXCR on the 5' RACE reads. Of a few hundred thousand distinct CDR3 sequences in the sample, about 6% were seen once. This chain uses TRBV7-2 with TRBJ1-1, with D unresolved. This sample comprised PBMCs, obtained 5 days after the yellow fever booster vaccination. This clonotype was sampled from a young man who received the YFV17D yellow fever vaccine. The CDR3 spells CASSLVGLGYTEAFF. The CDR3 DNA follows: TGTGCCAGCAGCTTAGTCGGGTTGGGGTACACTGAAGCTTTCTTT. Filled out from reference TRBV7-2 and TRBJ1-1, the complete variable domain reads GAGVSQSPSNKVTEKGKDVELRCDPISGHTALYWYRQSLGQGLEFLIYFQGNSAPDKSGLPSDRFSAERTGGSVSTLTIQRTQQEDSAVYLCASSLVGLGYTEAFFGQGTRLTVV.